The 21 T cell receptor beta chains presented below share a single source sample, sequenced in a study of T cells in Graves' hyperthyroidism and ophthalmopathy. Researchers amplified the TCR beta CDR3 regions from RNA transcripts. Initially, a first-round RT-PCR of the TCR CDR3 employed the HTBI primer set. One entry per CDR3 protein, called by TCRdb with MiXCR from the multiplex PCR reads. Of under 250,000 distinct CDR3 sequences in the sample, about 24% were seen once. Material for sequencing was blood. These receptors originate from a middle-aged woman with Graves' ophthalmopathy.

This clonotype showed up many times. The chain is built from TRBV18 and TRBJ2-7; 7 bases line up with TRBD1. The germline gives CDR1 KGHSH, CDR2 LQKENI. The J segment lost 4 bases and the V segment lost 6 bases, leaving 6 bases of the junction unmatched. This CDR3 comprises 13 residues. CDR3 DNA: TGTGCCAGCTCGCCGGGACAGCCTTACGAGCAGTACTTC. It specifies CASSPGQPYEQYF.

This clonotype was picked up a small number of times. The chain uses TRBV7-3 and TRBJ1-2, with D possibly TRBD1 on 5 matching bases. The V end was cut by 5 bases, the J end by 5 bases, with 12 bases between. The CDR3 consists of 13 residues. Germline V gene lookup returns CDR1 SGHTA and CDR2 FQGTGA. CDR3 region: CASSVVGTYGYTF. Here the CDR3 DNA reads TGTGCCAGCAGCGTGGTCGGGACGTATGGCTACACCTTC.

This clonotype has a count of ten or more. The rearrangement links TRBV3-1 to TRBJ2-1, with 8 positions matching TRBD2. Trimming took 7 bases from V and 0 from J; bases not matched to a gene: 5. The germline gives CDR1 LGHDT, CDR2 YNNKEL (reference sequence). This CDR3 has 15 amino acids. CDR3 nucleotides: TGTGCCAGCAAAGTGAGCGGGAGCTCCTACAATGAGCAGTTCTTC. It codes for CASKVSGSSYNEQFF.

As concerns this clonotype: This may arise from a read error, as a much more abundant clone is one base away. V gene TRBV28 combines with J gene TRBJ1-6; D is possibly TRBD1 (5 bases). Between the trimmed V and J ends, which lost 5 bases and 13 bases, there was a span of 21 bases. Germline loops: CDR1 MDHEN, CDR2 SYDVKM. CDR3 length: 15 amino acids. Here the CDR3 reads CASSTPQGRLSPLHF. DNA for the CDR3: TGTGCCAGCAGTACCCCTCAGGGTCGACTTTCGCCCCTCCACTTT.

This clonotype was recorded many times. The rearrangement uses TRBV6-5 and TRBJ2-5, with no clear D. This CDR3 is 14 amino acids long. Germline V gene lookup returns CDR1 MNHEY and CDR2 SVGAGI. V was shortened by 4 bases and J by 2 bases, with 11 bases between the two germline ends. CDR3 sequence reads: CASSFGPPQETQYF. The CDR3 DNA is TGTGCCAGCAGTTTCGGGCCTCCTCAAGAGACCCAGTACTTC.

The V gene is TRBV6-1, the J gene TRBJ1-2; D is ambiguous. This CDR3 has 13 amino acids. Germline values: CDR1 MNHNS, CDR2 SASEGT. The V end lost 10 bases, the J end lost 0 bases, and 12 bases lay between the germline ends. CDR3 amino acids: CATSIGANYGYTF. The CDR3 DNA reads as TGTGCCACATCGATAGGAGCTAACTATGGCTACACCTTC.

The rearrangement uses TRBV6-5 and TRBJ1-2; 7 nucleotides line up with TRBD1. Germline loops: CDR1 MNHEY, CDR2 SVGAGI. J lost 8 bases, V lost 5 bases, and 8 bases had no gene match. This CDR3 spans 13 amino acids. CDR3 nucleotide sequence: TGTGCCAGCAGTCCCTCGCCAGGGGGAGGCTACACCTTC. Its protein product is CASSPSPGGGYTF.

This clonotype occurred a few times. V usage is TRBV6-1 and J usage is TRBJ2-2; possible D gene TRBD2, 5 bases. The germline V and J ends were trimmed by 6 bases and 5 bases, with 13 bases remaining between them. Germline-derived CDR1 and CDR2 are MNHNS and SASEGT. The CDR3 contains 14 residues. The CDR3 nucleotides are TGTGCCAGCAGGGGAGCGGTTGGGACCGGGGAGCTGTTTTTT. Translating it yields CASRGAVGTGELFF.

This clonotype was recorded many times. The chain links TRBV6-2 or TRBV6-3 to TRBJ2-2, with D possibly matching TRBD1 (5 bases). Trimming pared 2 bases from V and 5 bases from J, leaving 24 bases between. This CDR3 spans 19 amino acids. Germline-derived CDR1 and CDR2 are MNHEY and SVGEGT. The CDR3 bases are TGTGCCAGCAGTTACCATGGACGTTTTAGGGGTGCGGAGACCGGGGAGCTGTTTTTT. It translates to CASSYHGRFRGAETGELFF.

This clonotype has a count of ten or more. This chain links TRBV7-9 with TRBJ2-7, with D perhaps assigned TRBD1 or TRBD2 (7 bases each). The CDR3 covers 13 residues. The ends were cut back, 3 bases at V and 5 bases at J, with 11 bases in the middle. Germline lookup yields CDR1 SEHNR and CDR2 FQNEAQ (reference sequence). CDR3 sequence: CASSLGGGDEQYF. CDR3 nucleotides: TGTGCCAGCAGCTTGGGAGGGGGCGACGAGCAGTACTTC. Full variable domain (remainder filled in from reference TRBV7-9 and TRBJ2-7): DTGVSQNPRHKITKRGQNVTFRCDPISEHNRLYWYRQTLGQGPEFLTYFQNEAQLEKSRLLSDRFSAERPKGSFSTLEIQRTEQGDSAMYLCASSLGGGDEQYFGPGTRLTVT.

DNA of the CDR3: TGTGCCAGCAGCTTAGATGGCGCGAGGGAAGCTTTCTTT. Protein: CASSLDGAREAFF. J is TRBJ1-1 and V is TRBV7-2; D not resolved. This CDR3 region has 13 residues. Looked up from germline, CDR1 is SGHTA and CDR2 is FQGNSA. Trimming left V 1 base short and J 8 bases short, with 11 bases between.

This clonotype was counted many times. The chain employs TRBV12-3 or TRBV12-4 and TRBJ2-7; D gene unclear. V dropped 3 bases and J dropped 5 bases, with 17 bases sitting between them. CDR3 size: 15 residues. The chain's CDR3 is CASSLVGPGLHEQYF. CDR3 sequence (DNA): TGTGCCAGCAGTTTGGTAGGGCCGGGTCTCCACGAGCAGTACTTC.

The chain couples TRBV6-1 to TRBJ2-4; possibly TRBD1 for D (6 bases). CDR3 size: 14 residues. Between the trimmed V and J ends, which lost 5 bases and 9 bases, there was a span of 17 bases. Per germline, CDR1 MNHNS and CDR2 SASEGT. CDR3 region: CASSPRTVMGIQYF. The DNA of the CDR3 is TGTGCCAGCAGTCCCCGGACAGTGATGGGCATTCAGTACTTC.

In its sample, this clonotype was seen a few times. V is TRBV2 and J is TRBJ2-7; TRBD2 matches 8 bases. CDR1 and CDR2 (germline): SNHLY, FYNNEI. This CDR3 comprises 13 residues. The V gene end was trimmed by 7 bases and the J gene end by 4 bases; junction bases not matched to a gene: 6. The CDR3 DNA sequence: TGTGCCAGCAAAACTAGCGGAGGATACGAGCAGTACTTC. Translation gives CASKTSGGYEQYF.

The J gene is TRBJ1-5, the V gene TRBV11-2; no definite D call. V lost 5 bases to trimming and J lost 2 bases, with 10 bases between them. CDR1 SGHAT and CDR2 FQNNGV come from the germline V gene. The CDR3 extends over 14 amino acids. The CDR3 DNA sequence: TGTGCCAGCAGCCCCCAGGCAGGCAATCAGCCCCAGCATTTT. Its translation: CASSPQAGNQPQHF.

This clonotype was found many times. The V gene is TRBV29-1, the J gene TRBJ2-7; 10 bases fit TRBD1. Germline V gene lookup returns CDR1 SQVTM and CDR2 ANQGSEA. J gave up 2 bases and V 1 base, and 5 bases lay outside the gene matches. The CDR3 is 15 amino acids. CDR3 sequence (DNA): TGCAGCGTTGAAGGAGGTGGGACAGGGGCCTACGAGCAGTACTTC. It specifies CSVEGGGTGAYEQYF.

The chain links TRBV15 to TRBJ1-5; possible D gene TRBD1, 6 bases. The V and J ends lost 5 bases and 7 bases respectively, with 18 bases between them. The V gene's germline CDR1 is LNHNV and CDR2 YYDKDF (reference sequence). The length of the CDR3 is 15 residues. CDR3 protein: CATSSHNRVGQPQHF. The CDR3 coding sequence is TGTGCCACCAGCTCCCACAACAGGGTTGGACAGCCCCAGCATTTT. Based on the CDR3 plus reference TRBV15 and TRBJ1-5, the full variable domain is DAMVIQNPRYQVTQFGKPVTLSCSQTLNHNVMYWYQQKSSQAPKLLFHYYDKDFNNEADTPDNFQSRRPNTSFCFLDIRSPGLGDTAMYLCATSSHNRVGQPQHFGDGTRLSIL.

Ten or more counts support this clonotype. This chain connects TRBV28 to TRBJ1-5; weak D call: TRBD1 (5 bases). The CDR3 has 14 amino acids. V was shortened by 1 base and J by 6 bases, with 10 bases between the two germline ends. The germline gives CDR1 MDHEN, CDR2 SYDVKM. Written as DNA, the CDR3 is TGTGCCAGCAGTTTATTTGGGGCAGGTCAGCCCCAGCATTTT. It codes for CASSLFGAGQPQHF. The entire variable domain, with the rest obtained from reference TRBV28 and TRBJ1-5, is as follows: DVKVTQSSRYLVKRTGEKVFLECVQDMDHENMFWYRQDPGLGLRLIYFSYDVKMKEKGDIPEGYSVSREKKERFSLILESASTNQTSMYLCASSLFGAGQPQHFGDGTRLSIL.

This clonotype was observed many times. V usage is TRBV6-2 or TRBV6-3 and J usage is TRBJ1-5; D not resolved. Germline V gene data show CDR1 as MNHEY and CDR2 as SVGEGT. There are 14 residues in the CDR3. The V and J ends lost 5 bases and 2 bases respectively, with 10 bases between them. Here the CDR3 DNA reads TGTGCCAGCAGTGACGACAACGGCAATCAGCCCCAGCATTTT. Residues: CASSDDNGNQPQHF.

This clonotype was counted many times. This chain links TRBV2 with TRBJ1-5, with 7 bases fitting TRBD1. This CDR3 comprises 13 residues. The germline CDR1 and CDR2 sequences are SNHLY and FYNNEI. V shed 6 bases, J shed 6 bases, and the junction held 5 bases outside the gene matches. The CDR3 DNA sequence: TGTGCCAGCAGCGGACAGGCGGTTCAGCCCCAGCATTTT. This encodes CASSGQAVQPQHF. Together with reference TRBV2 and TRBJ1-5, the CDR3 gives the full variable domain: EPEVTQTPSHQVTQMGQEVILRCVPISNHLYFYWYRQILGQKVEFLVSFYNNEISEKSEIFDDQFSVERPDGSNFTLKIRSTKLEDSAMYFCASSGQAVQPQHFGDGTRLSIL.

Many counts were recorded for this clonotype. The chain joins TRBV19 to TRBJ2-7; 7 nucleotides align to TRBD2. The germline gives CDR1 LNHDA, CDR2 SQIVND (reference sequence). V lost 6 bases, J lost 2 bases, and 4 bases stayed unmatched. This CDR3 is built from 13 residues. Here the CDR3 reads CASRSSGTYEQYF. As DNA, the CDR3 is TGTGCCAGTAGATCTAGCGGAACCTACGAGCAGTACTTC.